This note documents a single TCR beta chain sequence. Its antigen remains undetermined. Base qualities are not provided; no much larger clone lies one nucleotide away. This record comes from a study of blood T cell repertoires in COVID-19 (dated by TCRdb to 2020 to 2021). In the study overall: Samples from collaborators originated in the United States, Italy and Spain and spanned both the acute and convalescent phases of COVID-19. The prospective study material was composed of cDNA or gDNA derived from T cells, B-cell-depleted T cells, or PBMCs. Subjects who had been exposed to COVID-19, were actively infected with it, or had recovered from it provided the deeply sampled blood TCRbeta repertoires that made up the dataset. The repertoires were made available in a free public database intended to serve as a resource for research on the immune response to SARS-CoV-2. The samples were drawn from two sources: the first 160 participants of the ongoing ImmuneRACE study, and 1,000 to 1,500 subjects contributed by 6 global collaborators. Sample metadata almost always included a de-identified subject ID, COVID-19 status, age in years and sex. Where HLA class I and class II types were available, the types were taken from metadata supplied by the sample provider, not from assay-based typing.

TCRbeta CDR3 regions were amplified from genomic DNA by means of the immunoSEQ Assay, a bias-controlled multiplex PCR. The study's own analysis went as follows. The number of nucleated cells in each sample was estimated by amplification of reference gene primers within the assay. To quantify the absolute abundance of each unique TCRbeta CDR3 rearrangement, sequence reads were collapsed and filtered. For each sample, productive Simpson clonality was calculated as the square root of Simpson's diversity index across productive rearrangements. TCRdb holds this immuneACCESS table with in-frame rearrangements only. Some clones are missing; in checked studies, unresolved V genes explain under half, and the rest has no known cause. The DNA was the basis for D and trimming; V, J and clone size are from that table. The sample data list about 240,000 clones, and approximately 85% of these were observed just once. The ten top clones hold 5.1% of the sample.

Results and caveats for the whole study, not just this receptor: The amount of clinical and demographic metadata varied by source and participant and was provided uncurated.

In Seattle, one collaborating source enrolled patients while the infection was active and tracked those patients longitudinally over the course of disease. Whole blood was collected in K2EDTA tubes by collaborating institutions according to the institutions' own protocols. For TCRbeta analysis, collaborators shipped samples as frozen whole blood, isolated PBMCs, or DNA extracted from either of those sample types. Sequenced: peripheral blood. The receptor comes from a man aged 50-60 years with COVID-19, enrolled during active disease.

The CDR3 sequence is CASSESPGTGSSYEQYF. The bases read TGCGCCAGCAGTGAGTCCCCCGGGACAGGGTCTTCCTACGAGCAGTACTTC. The chain was built from TRBV10-1 and TRBJ2-7; 9 junctional bases match TRBD1. The CDR3 runs 17 amino acids, cysteine and phenylalanine included. Kept here is only the CDR3 DNA, which spans 51 bases and is read in frame from base 1. Germline trimming amounts to 0 bases on V and 1 base on J, with 7 as the count of junction bases outside the gene matches. CDR1 and CDR2 (WNHNN, SYGVQD) derive from the germline V gene (reference sequence).